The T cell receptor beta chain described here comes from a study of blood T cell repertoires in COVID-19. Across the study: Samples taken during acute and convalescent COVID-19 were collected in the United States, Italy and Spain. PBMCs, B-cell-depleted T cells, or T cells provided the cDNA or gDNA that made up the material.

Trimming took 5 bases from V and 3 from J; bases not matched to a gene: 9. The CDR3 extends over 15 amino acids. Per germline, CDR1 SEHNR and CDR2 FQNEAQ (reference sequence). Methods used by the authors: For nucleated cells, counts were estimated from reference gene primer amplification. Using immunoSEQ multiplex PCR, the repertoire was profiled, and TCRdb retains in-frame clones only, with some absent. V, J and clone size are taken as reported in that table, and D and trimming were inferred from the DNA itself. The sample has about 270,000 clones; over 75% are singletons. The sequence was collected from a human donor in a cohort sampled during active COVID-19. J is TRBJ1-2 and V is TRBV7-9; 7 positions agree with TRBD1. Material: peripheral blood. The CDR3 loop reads CASSPGQERDYGYTF. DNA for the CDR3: TGTGCCAGCAGCCCCGGACAGGAACGGGACTATGGCTACACCTTC.